The rows below give T cell receptor beta chains drawn from one sample of a study of blood T cell repertoires in COVID-19. This table comes from immunoSEQ multiplex PCR, and its TCRdb copy is limited to in-frame clones, with some not included. Altogether about 330,000 clones are present, about nine tenths being singletons, with the ten largest covering approximately 9.4%. Sequenced material: peripheral blood. Receptor source: a man aged 25-45 years with COVID-19, enrolled during active disease. CDR3s include the opening cysteine and the closing phenylalanine or tryptophan. The D gene is left open where the match is weak. Expanded clones get a size class; other rows say once, few or many, or leave the size out.

TRBJ2-5,NA,TRBV5-6,TRBD1,CASSLTGVGRQETQYF,TGTGCCAGCAGCTTGACAGGGGTTGGACGTCAAGAGACCCAGTACTTC
TRBJ1-1,NA,TRBV19,TRBD1,CASMPTGGSTEAFF,TGTGCCAGTATGCCGACAGGGGGAAGTACTGAAGCTTTCTTT
TRBJ2-7,NA,TRBV7-3,NA,CASSLTVGGEQYF,TGTGCCAGCAGCTTAACGGTGGGGGGCGAGCAGTACTTC
TRBJ2-2,NA,TRBV7-9,NA,CASSLGYGRRENTGELFF,TGTGCCAGCAGCTTAGGATACGGCCGGCGGGAGAACACCGGGGAGCTGTTTTTT
TRBJ1-1,NA,TRBV5-5,NA,CASSQGVDTEAFF,TGTGCCAGCAGCCAGGGTGTGGACACTGAAGCTTTCTTT
TRBJ2-2,NA,TRBV10-3,TRBD2,CAISAGGASGSRYTGELFF,TGTGCCATCAGCGCCGGGGGGGCTAGCGGGAGTCGTTACACCGGGGAGCTGTTTTTT
TRBJ2-5,NA,TRBV5-1,TRBD2,CASSLSRGGRPYQETQYF,TGCGCCAGCAGCTTGTCGCGCGGGGGGCGGCCGTACCAAGAGACCCAGTACTTC
TRBJ1-4,NA,TRBV6-6,NA,CASEWGRGEKLFF,TGTGCCAGCGAATGGGGGAGGGGTGAAAAACTGTTTTTT
TRBJ1-2,NA,TRBV16,NA,CASSRPSGYGYTF,TGTGCCAGCAGCCGCCCGAGTGGCTATGGCTACACCTTC
TRBJ1-5,NA,TRBV18,TRBD1,CASSPGQGNSNQPQHF,TGTGCCAGCTCACCAGGACAGGGTAATAGCAATCAGCCCCAGCATTTT
TRBJ1-4,NA,TRBV6-5,NA,CASSYSDGRANEKLFF,TGTGCCAGCAGTTATTCAGACGGGAGGGCTAATGAAAAACTGTTTTTT
TRBJ2-3,NA,TRBV6-5,TRBD2,CASNIAGGTDTQYF,TGTGCCAGCAATATAGCGGGGGGAACAGATACGCAGTATTTT
TRBJ2-7,once,TRBV2,TRBD1,CASSEPRTGNEQYF,TGTGCCAGCAGTGAACCCCGGACAGGGAACGAGCAGTACTTC
TRBJ2-5,NA,TRBV28,NA,CASNLGDNKETQYF,TGTGCCAGCAATTTAGGGGACAACAAAGAGACCCAGTACTTC
TRBJ1-1,NA,TRBV6-5,NA,CASSSLAPRTEAFF,TGTGCCAGCAGTTCGTTGGCACCGAGGACTGAAGCTTTCTTT
TRBJ2-1,NA,TRBV4-3,NA,CASSQDWAKEQFF,TGCGCCAGCAGCCAAGATTGGGCAAAGGAGCAGTTCTTC
TRBJ2-7,NA,TRBV7-2,NA,CASSSSSISLYEQYF,TGTGCCAGCAGCTCATCATCCATATCCCTATACGAGCAGTACTTC
TRBJ2-3,NA,TRBV5-1,NA,CASSLEGDATDTQYF,TGCGCCAGCAGCTTGGAAGGGGATGCCACAGATACGCAGTATTTT
TRBJ2-2,NA,TRBV5-1,NA,CASSFQGRELFF,TGCGCCAGCAGCTTTCAGGGGCGGGAGCTGTTTTTT
TRBJ2-5,NA,TRBV7-3,NA,CASSSLAGEQETQYF,TGTGCCAGCAGCTCTCTGGCAGGGGAACAAGAGACCCAGTACTTC
TRBJ1-2,NA,TRBV27,NA,CASSPGSGGVRGYTF,TGTGCCAGCAGTCCGGGCTCCGGGGGTGTAAGAGGCTACACCTTC
TRBJ1-1,NA,TRBV18,NA,CASSGGMNTEAFF,TGTGCCAGCTCAGGGGGGATGAACACTGAAGCTTTCTTT
TRBJ1-4,NA,TRBV2,TRBD1,CASSRQGAREKLFF,TGTGCCAGCAGCCGACAGGGGGCAAGAGAAAAACTGTTTTTT
TRBJ2-7,NA,TRBV28,NA,CANRKQGSYEQYF,TGTGCCAACCGAAAACAGGGCTCCTACGAGCAGTACTTC
TRBJ2-7,NA,TRBV29-1,NA,CSVGGGDLAYEQYF,TGCAGCGTTGGGGGCGGGGATTTGGCCTACGAGCAGTACTTC
TRBJ2-1,NA,TRBV6-5,TRBD2,CASSPSKRGGSEQFF,TGTGCCAGCAGTCCGTCAAAGCGGGGGGGCTCTGAGCAGTTCTTC
TRBJ2-7,NA,TRBV7-6,NA,CASSLEFGPSPLRLEQYF,TGTGCCAGCAGCTTAGAGTTCGGTCCGTCCCCCCTACGATTGGAGCAGTACTTC
TRBJ1-5,NA,TRBV19,NA,CASRAGYQPQHF,TGTGCCAGTCGGGCAGGGTATCAGCCCCAGCATTTT
TRBJ2-7,NA,TRBV19,TRBD1,CASSMDRVSYEQYF,TGTGCCAGTAGTATGGACAGGGTAAGCTACGAGCAGTACTTC
TRBJ1-3,NA,TRBV2,TRBD1,CASSQQGALTGNTIYF,TGTGCCAGCTCCCAACAGGGGGCATTGACTGGAAACACCATATATTTT
TRBJ2-7,NA,TRBV5-5,NA,CASSSQGYEQYF,TGTGCCAGCAGCTCGCAGGGGTACGAGCAGTACTTC
TRBJ2-5,NA,TRBV6-2/TRBV6-3,NA,CASSPMGATDQETQYF,TGTGCCAGCAGTCCCATGGGAGCGACCGACCAAGAGACCCAGTACTTC
TRBJ2-1,NA,TRBV4-1,NA,CASSSRQGSLNEQFF,TGCGCCAGCAGCTCCCGACAAGGTTCTTTGAATGAGCAGTTCTTC
TRBJ2-7,once,TRBV4-1,TRBD1,CASSQTGNEQYF,TGCGCCAGCAGCCAGACAGGGAACGAGCAGTACTTC
TRBJ1-6,NA,TRBV7-8,NA,CASSPQDSPLHF,TGTGCCAGCAGCCCCCAGGATTCACCCCTCCACTTT
TRBJ1-1,NA,TRBV29-1,NA,CSVESRGASVSEAFF,TGCAGCGTAGAATCCCGGGGAGCGTCGGTAAGTGAAGCTTTCTTT
TRBJ1-1,NA,TRBV7-9,TRBD1,CASSSQGATEAFF,TGTGCCAGCAGCTCCCAGGGGGCGACTGAAGCTTTCTTT